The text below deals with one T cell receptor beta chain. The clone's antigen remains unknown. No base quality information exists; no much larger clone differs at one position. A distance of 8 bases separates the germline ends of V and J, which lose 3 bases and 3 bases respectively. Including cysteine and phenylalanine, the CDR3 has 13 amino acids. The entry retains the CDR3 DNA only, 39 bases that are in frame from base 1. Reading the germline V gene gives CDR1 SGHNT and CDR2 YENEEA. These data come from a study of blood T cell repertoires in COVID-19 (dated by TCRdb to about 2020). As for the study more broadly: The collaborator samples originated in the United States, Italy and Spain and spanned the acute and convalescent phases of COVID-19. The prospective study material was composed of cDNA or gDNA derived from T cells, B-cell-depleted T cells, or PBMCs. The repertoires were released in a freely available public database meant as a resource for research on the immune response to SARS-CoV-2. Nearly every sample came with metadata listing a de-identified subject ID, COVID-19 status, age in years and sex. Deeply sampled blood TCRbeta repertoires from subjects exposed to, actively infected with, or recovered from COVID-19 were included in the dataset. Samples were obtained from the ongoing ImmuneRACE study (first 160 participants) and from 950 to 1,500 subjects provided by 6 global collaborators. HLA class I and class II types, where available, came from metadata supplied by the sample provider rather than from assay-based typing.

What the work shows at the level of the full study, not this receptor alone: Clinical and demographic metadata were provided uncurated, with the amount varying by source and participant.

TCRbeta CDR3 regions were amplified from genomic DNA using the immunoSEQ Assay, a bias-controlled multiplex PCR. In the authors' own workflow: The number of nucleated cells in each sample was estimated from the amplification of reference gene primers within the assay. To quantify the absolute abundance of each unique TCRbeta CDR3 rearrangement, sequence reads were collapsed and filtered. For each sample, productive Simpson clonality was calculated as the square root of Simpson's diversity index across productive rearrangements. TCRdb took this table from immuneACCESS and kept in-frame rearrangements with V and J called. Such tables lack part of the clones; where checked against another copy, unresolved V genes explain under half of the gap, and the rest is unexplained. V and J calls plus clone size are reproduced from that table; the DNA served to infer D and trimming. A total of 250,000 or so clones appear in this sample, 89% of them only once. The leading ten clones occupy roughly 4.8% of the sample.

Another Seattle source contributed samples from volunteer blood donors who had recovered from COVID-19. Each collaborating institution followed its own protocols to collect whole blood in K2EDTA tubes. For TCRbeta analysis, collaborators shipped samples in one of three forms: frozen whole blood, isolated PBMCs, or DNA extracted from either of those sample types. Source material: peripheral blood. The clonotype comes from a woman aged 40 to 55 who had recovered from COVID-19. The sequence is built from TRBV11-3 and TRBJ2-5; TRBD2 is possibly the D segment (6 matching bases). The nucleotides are TGTGCCAGCAGCTTGGGCGGGAAAGAGACCCAGTACTTC. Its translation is CASSLGGKETQYF.